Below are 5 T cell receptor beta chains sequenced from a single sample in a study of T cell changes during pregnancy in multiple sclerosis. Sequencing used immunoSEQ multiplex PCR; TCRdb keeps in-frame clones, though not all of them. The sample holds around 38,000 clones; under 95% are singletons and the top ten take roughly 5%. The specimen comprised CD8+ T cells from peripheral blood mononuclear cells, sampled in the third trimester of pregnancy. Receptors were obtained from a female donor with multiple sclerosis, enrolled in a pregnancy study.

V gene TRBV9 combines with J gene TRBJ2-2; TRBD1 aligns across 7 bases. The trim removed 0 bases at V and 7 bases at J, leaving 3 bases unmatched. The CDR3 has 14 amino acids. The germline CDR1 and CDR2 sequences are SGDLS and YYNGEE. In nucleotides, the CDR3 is TGTGCCAGCAGCGTAGCAGGGGGTCACGGGGAGCTGTTTTTT. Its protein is CASSVAGGHGELFF.

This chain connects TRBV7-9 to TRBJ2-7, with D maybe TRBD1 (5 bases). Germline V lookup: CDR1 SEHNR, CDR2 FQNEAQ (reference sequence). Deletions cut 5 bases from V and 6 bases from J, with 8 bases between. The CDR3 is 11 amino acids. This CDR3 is CASSRDSEQYF. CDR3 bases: TGTGCCAGCAGCCGTGACAGCGAGCAGTACTTC. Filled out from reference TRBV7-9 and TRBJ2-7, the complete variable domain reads DTGVSQNPRHKITKRGQNVTFRCDPISEHNRLYWYRQTLGQGPEFLTYFQNEAQLEKSRLLSDRFSAERPKGSFSTLEIQRTEQGDSAMYLCASSRDSEQYFGPGTRLTVT.

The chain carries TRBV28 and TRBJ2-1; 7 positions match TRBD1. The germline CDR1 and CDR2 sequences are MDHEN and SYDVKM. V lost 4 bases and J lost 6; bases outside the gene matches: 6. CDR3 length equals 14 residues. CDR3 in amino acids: CASSSSGGRNEQFF. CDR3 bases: TGTGCCAGCAGTTCGTCAGGGGGACGCAATGAGCAGTTCTTC.

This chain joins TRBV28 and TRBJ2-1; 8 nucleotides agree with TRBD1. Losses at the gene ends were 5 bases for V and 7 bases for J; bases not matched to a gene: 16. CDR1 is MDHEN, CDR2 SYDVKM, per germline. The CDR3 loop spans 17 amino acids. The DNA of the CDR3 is TGTGCCAGCAGTCCGCATCCGGACAGGGAATGGTTAAATGAGCAGTTCTTC. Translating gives CASSPHPDREWLNEQFF.

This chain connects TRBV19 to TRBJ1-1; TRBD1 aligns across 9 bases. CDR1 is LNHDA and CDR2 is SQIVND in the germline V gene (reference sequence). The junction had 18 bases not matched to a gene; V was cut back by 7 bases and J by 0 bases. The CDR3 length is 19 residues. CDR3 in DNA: TGTGCCAGTAACCATCGGGTCTCGACAGGGGGTACATTGAACACTGAAGCTTTCTTT. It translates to CASNHRVSTGGTLNTEAFF.